This TCR beta chain was captured by sequencing in a study of cytomegalovirus exposure and HLA in healthy donors. Study-wide points: Reported performance of the classifier showed diagnosis of cytomegalovirus status with high specificity and sensitivity. In a later analysis, a genetic analysis reported fewer productive-TCR N-insertions in an Asian-associated ancestry cluster than the cohort average. Productive rates of about 87% or about 30% were seen for most TCR beta V segments in an earlier analysis.

Trimming took off 0 bases at V and 0 bases at J, with 7 bases between the two ends. Germline CDR1 is SGHRS and CDR2 is YFSETQ. The CDR3 length is 14 residues. PCR used 60 Vbeta primers and 13 Jbeta primers. This table comes from immunoSEQ multiplex PCR, and its TCRdb copy is limited to in-frame clones, with some not included. The sample gives 200,000 to 250,000 clones, about 70% of which show up once; 1.8% is in the top ten. This clone came up a few times. Its antigen is as yet unknown. This TCR was sampled from a woman aged 30 to 39 in good health and CMV-seronegative. The material sequenced was PBMCs. The rearrangement links TRBV5-1 to TRBJ2-7; D gene ambiguous. The CDR3 region is CASSLDTTSYEQYF. The DNA of the CDR3 is TGCGCCAGCAGCTTGGACACAACCTCCTACGAGCAGTACTTC.